A selection of T cell receptor beta chains follows, all from one sample in a study of cytomegalovirus exposure and HLA in healthy donors. This table comes from immunoSEQ multiplex PCR, and its TCRdb copy is limited to in-frame clones, with some not included. The sample records 150,000 to 200,000 clones, roughly 86% being singletons. The sequencing input was PBMCs. The receptors were sampled from a man younger than 30 in good health and CMV-seropositive. The CDR3 runs from the conserved cysteine through the conserved F or W. The D gene is left open where the match is weak. Expanded clones get a size class; other rows say once, few or many, or leave the size out.

cdr3_aa: CASSAVVGAGELFF
clone_size: few
j_call: TRBJ2-2
v_call: TRBV9
d_call: -

cdr3_aa: CASSSRDLFYGYTF
clone_size: -
j_call: TRBJ1-2
v_call: TRBV6-6
d_call: -

cdr3_aa: CASSQALNQPQHF
clone_size: -
j_call: TRBJ1-5
v_call: TRBV14
d_call: -

cdr3_aa: CATTAGTNTGELFF
clone_size: -
j_call: TRBJ2-2
v_call: TRBV7-2
d_call: TRBD2

cdr3_aa: CASNPRGQLDTEAFF
clone_size: -
j_call: TRBJ1-1
v_call: TRBV27
d_call: TRBD1

cdr3_aa: CASSLRGYHSYNEQFF
clone_size: -
j_call: TRBJ2-1
v_call: TRBV27
d_call: -

cdr3_aa: CASRSGGTGELFF
clone_size: once
j_call: TRBJ2-2
v_call: TRBV9
d_call: TRBD1

cdr3_aa: CASSRPRGPYTEAFF
clone_size: -
j_call: TRBJ1-1
v_call: TRBV25-1
d_call: -

cdr3_aa: CASSPMSDQPQHF
clone_size: -
j_call: TRBJ1-5
v_call: TRBV18
d_call: -

cdr3_aa: CASSPSSGVGYEQYF
clone_size: few
j_call: TRBJ2-7
v_call: TRBV9
d_call: -

cdr3_aa: CASSLVGGSSYEQYF
clone_size: -
j_call: TRBJ2-7
v_call: TRBV5-1
d_call: -

cdr3_aa: CASSPGTVYTDTQYF
clone_size: few
j_call: TRBJ2-3
v_call: TRBV7-9
d_call: TRBD1

cdr3_aa: CASSPAGTGNEQFF
clone_size: -
j_call: TRBJ2-1
v_call: TRBV4-3
d_call: TRBD1

cdr3_aa: CASRAGPTDNEQFF
clone_size: -
j_call: TRBJ2-1
v_call: TRBV6-5
d_call: -

cdr3_aa: CASSQDIVRLEQFF
clone_size: -
j_call: TRBJ2-1
v_call: TRBV14
d_call: -

cdr3_aa: CASSLAPNPNQPQHF
clone_size: -
j_call: TRBJ1-5
v_call: TRBV7-8
d_call: -

cdr3_aa: CASSPRDRVHATNEKLFF
clone_size: few
j_call: TRBJ1-4
v_call: TRBV5-4
d_call: TRBD1

cdr3_aa: CASSKGVSYGYTF
clone_size: -
j_call: TRBJ1-2
v_call: TRBV19
d_call: -